The present T cell receptor (beta chain) was sequenced within a study of regulatory dendritic cells for organ transplantation. Looking at the study overall: Regulatory dendritic cells were monocyte-derived, receiving vitamin D3 on days 0 and 4 and IL-10 on day 4.

Libraries were prepared by immunoSEQ multiplex PCR; TCRdb keeps only in-frame clonotypes and omits some of them. The sample includes fewer than 25,000 clones, 65% to 90% seen only once; the top ten take roughly 0.26%. Study observations and caveats: Resting memory CD8+ T cells held the most alloreactive clonotypes. Naive CD4+ and CD8+ repertoires were highly diverse; memory CD8+ was most oligoclonal.

Sorted subsets were CFSE-labeled and cultured approximately 5 days with allogeneic dendritic cells. FACS sorted CD4+ or CD8+ T cells into CD45RA+ naive and CD45RO+ memory. With regard to this clone: The antigen remains undetermined.

J lost 0 bases, V lost 3 bases, and 7 bases had no gene match. The germline V gene has CDR1 MNHEY and CDR2 SMNVEV (reference sequence). The CDR3 is made up of 17 amino acids. Sequences were obtained from naive CD4+ T cells from blood cultured with dendritic cells. Documented subset: CD45RA+ naive T cells. This chain joins TRBV27 and TRBJ2-7, with 11 bases matching TRBD2. This sequence was found in a human donor in good health. The CDR3 nucleotides read TGTGCCAGCAGTTTGGATGGACTAGCGGGCCCCTCCTACGAGCAGTACTTC. Translating it yields CASSLDGLAGPSYEQYF.